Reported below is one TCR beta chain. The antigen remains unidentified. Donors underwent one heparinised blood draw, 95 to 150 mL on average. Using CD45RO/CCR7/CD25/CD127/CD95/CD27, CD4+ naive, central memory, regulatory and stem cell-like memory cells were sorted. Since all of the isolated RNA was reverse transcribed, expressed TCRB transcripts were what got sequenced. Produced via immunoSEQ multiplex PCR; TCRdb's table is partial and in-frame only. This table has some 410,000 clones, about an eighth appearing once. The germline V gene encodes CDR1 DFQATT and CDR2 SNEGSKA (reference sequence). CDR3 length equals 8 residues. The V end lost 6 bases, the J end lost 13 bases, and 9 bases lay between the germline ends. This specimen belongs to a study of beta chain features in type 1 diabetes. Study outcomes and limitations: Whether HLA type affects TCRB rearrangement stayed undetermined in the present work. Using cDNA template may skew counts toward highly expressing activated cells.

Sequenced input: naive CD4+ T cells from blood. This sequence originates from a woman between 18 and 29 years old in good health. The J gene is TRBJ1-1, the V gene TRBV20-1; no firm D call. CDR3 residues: CSAPGVFF. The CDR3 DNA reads TGCAGTGCCCCCGGCGTTTTCTTT.